A selection of T cell receptor beta chains follows, all from one sample in a study of blood T cell repertoires in COVID-19. Clones were sequenced by immunoSEQ multiplex PCR, and TCRdb holds only the in-frame ones, with some missing. The table lists over 200,000 clones, roughly 87% of them singletons. The sequencing input was peripheral blood. The receptors were gathered from a man aged 40-49 years with active or convalescent COVID-19. Each CDR3 is given with its conserved first and last residue. A D gene is named only where the DNA matches it firmly. A clone size is listed for some rows: how often the clone was seen (once, few, many), or a class if it is expanded.

size	V	J	D	CDR3	DNA
NA	TRBV10-1	TRBJ2-5	TRBD1	CASSPADRGRGETQYF	TGCGCCAGCAGTCCCGCGGACAGGGGGAGAGGTGAGACCCAGTACTTC
few	TRBV5-1	TRBJ1-1	NA	CASSLVGALNTEAFF	TGCGCCAGCAGCTTGGTTGGGGCCCTGAACACTGAAGCTTTCTTT
NA	TRBV4-1	TRBJ2-1	NA	CASSQGPGGDEQFF	TGCGCCAGCAGCCAAGGGCCGGGGGGCGATGAGCAGTTCTTC
NA	TRBV7-9	TRBJ2-2	NA	CASRPRDYTGELFF	TGTGCCAGCAGGCCCCGGGACTACACCGGGGAGCTGTTTTTT
NA	TRBV6-2/TRBV6-3	TRBJ2-1	NA	CASSFSSVGNEQFF	TGTGCCAGCAGTTTCTCTAGCGTTGGCAATGAGCAGTTCTTC
NA	TRBV6-1	TRBJ2-7	NA	CASSEPGHHYEQYF	TGTGCCAGCAGTGAACCCGGACATCACTACGAGCAGTACTTC
NA	TRBV19	TRBJ1-3	TRBD1	CASKMTGQRNTIYF	TGTGCCAGTAAGATGACGGGACAGCGAAACACCATATATTTT
NA	TRBV19	TRBJ1-2	NA	CASSPGTPKGGYTF	TGTGCCAGTAGCCCCGGGACACCGAAGGGGGGCTACACCTTC
NA	TRBV9	TRBJ2-7	TRBD1	CASSRTLGQGLGEQYF	TGTGCCAGCAGCAGAACCTTGGGACAGGGGCTCGGCGAGCAGTACTTC
NA	TRBV30	TRBJ2-7	TRBD2	CAWGRGGLAGVLDEQYF	TGTGCCTGGGGTCGCGGCGGACTAGCGGGAGTTCTGGACGAGCAGTACTTC
NA	TRBV10-2	TRBJ2-7	TRBD1	CASSDPQGDEQYF	TGCGCCAGCAGCGACCCACAGGGGGACGAGCAGTACTTC
NA	TRBV20-1	TRBJ2-7	TRBD2	CSASTSGGAHEQYF	TGCAGTGCTAGTACTAGCGGGGGAGCCCACGAGCAGTACTTC
NA	TRBV5-1	TRBJ2-1	TRBD1	CASSLESSGRGRNEQFF	TGCGCCAGCAGCTTAGAATCGTCGGGCAGGGGGCGCAATGAGCAGTTCTTC
NA	TRBV5-4	TRBJ2-1	NA	CASSPAGQYNEQFF	TGTGCCAGCAGCCCGGCAGGGCAATACAATGAGCAGTTCTTC
NA	TRBV7-9	TRBJ2-1	TRBD2	CASSLQRGGFEQFF	TGTGCCAGCAGCTTACAGCGGGGGGGCTTTGAGCAGTTCTTC
NA	TRBV4-1	TRBJ2-7	NA	CASRGTSYEQYF	TGCGCCAGCCGGGGGACCTCCTACGAGCAGTACTTC
NA	TRBV28	TRBJ1-3	NA	CASRTGWSGNTIYF	TGTGCCAGCAGAACAGGGTGGTCTGGAAACACCATATATTTT
NA	TRBV28	TRBJ2-5	NA	CATAGFGTETQYF	TGTGCCACGGCCGGGTTTGGTACAGAGACCCAGTACTTC
few	TRBV10-3	TRBJ1-2	NA	CAISGTGPGYTF	TGTGCCATCAGTGGAACAGGGCCGGGCTACACCTTC
NA	TRBV7-8	TRBJ1-2	NA	CASRTQGNYGYTF	TGTGCCAGCAGAACACAGGGAAACTATGGCTACACCTTC
NA	TRBV4-1	TRBJ2-7	NA	CASSHIQGQAYEQYF	TGCGCCAGCAGCCATATACAGGGTCAAGCCTACGAGCAGTACTTC
NA	TRBV7-9	TRBJ2-1	NA	CASSPSVGGNEQFF	TGTGCCAGCAGCCCCTCAGTCGGAGGGAATGAGCAGTTCTTC
NA	TRBV18	TRBJ1-5	TRBD1	CASSPTGGRQPQHF	TGTGCCAGCTCACCAACAGGGGGGAGGCAGCCCCAGCATTTT
NA	TRBV28	TRBJ1-1	NA	CASSFTGRGMNTEAFF	TGTGCCAGCAGTTTTACCGGCAGGGGCATGAACACTGAAGCTTTCTTT
once	TRBV19	TRBJ1-1	NA	CASSPFLQGPGAFF	TGTGCCAGTAGTCCTTTTCTTCAGGGCCCTGGAGCTTTCTTT
NA	TRBV28	TRBJ2-7	TRBD1	CASSRDRGQPEQYF	TGTGCCAGCAGCCGGGACAGGGGGCAGCCCGAGCAGTACTTC
NA	TRBV4-2	TRBJ2-2	TRBD1	CASSLRGMPGHTGELFF	TGTGCCAGCAGCCTCAGGGGGATGCCTGGCCACACCGGGGAGCTGTTTTTT
NA	TRBV6-5	TRBJ1-3	NA	CASTLDRGGGHTIYF	TGTGCCAGCACCCTTGATCGGGGGGGAGGACACACCATATATTTT
NA	TRBV19	TRBJ1-5	NA	CASIEDSKYSNQPQHF	TGTGCCAGTATTGAGGACAGTAAATATAGCAATCAGCCCCAGCATTTT
NA	TRBV19	TRBJ1-4	TRBD1	CASLPGQGNEKLFF	TGTGCCAGTTTACCGGGACAGGGGAATGAAAAACTGTTTTTT
NA	TRBV3-1/TRBV3-2	TRBJ1-1	TRBD1	CASSQAGQARRNF	TGTGCCAGCAGCCAAGCCGGACAGGCTCGAAGAAACTTT
NA	TRBV5-1	TRBJ1-1	NA	CASTPSGGNTEAFF	TGCGCCAGCACTCCATCCGGGGGGAACACTGAAGCTTTCTTT
NA	TRBV29-1	TRBJ2-1	NA	CSVQGTYNEQFF	TGCAGCGTTCAGGGGACCTACAATGAGCAGTTCTTC
NA	TRBV4-1	TRBJ2-1	NA	CASSSATPGSEQFF	TGCGCCAGCAGCTCCGCAACACCTGGCAGTGAGCAGTTCTTC
NA	TRBV6-5	TRBJ1-2	NA	CASSYSQGKGYGYTF	TGTGCCAGCAGTTACTCCCAGGGGAAGGGCTATGGCTACACCTTC
NA	TRBV2	TRBJ2-6	NA	CASSGTSSGANVLTF	TGTGCCAGCAGTGGAACAAGCTCTGGGGCCAACGTCCTGACTTTC
NA	TRBV7-2	TRBJ1-5	NA	CASSLAGQVNQPQHF	TGTGCCAGCAGCTTAGCGGGACAAGTCAATCAGCCCCAGCATTTT
NA	TRBV25-1	TRBJ1-6	NA	CASSGPGQAFSPLHF	TGTGCCAGCAGTGGACCGGGACAAGCTTTTTCACCCCTCCACTTT
NA	TRBV15	TRBJ1-3	NA	CATRESSGNTIYF	TGTGCCACCAGGGAGAGCTCTGGAAACACCATATATTTT
NA	TRBV25-1	TRBJ1-4	NA	CASSYWEEGKLFF	TGTGCCAGCAGTTACTGGGAGGAAGGAAAACTGTTTTTT
NA	TRBV4-2	TRBJ1-2	NA	CASSQVYSSEPRGYTF	TGTGCCAGCAGCCAAGTATATTCCTCGGAGCCGCGGGGCTACACCTTC
NA	TRBV5-4	TRBJ2-1	TRBD1	CASSRDSSYNEQFF	TGTGCCAGCAGCCGGGACAGCTCATACAATGAGCAGTTCTTC
NA	TRBV19	TRBJ2-3	TRBD1	CASRTDRVHQDTQYF	TGTGCCAGTAGGACGGACAGGGTTCATCAAGATACGCAGTATTTT
NA	TRBV6-1	TRBJ2-7	NA	CASSEFYGSYEQYF	TGTGCCAGCAGTGAATTTTACGGCTCCTACGAGCAGTACTTC
NA	TRBV6-5	TRBJ1-5	NA	CASSSLYQPQHF	TGTGCCAGCAGTTCGTTGTATCAGCCCCAGCATTTT
NA	TRBV28	TRBJ1-2	TRBD1	CASSGQGSYGYTF	TGTGCCAGCAGTGGACAGGGTTCCTATGGCTACACCTTC
NA	TRBV5-6	TRBJ1-1	NA	CASSPLMKQGFGTEAFF	TGTGCCAGCAGCCCACTAATGAAACAGGGTTTTGGCACTGAAGCTTTCTTT
NA	TRBV5-4	TRBJ2-3	NA	CASSSPREADTQYF	TGTGCCAGCAGCTCACCCAGGGAGGCGGATACGCAGTATTTT
NA	TRBV19	TRBJ2-3	TRBD2	CASSSSGGAGDTQYF	TGTGCCAGTAGTAGTAGCGGGGGGGCGGGAGATACGCAGTATTTT
once	TRBV7-3	TRBJ1-6	NA	CASSLSGSRASGSPLHF	TGTGCCAGCAGCTTAAGCGGGTCGAGGGCTTCGGGATCACCCCTCCACTTT
NA	TRBV5-1	TRBJ2-2	NA	CASSLVQGNTGELFF	TGCGCCAGCAGCTTGGTACAGGGTAACACCGGGGAGCTGTTTTTT
NA	TRBV7-9	TRBJ2-5	NA	CASFTRPGETQYF	TGTGCCAGCTTTACCAGGCCTGGCGAGACCCAGTACTTC